One and the same sample provided the 18 T cell receptor beta chains below, sequenced in a study of T cells in women clearing cervical HPV infection. TCRdb's copy holds only in-frame clones and misses some; the assay was immunoSEQ multiplex PCR. The sample includes 25,000 to 35,000 clones. The sequenced sample was blood buffy coat. These receptors all stem from a woman between 18 and 69 years old with a cervical HPV16 infection that either progressed to CIN3+ or cleared (not recorded which).

In the case of this clone: The read falls 3 residues short of the CDR3 end, and the missing part is taken from the germline J gene. The rearrangement links TRBV7-9 to TRBJ1-5; D is undetermined. CDR3 size: 12 residues. Deletions cut 3 bases from V and 6 bases from J, with 6 bases between. Germline V gives CDR1 SEHNR, CDR2 FQNEAQ (reference sequence). Partial CDR3 DNA: TGTGCCAGCAGCTTTTGGCCTCAGCCC. Residues: CASSFWPQP. The entire CDR3 protein is CASSFWPQPQHF.

About this clone: The read ends 3 residues shy of where the CDR3 ends; the end is completed using the germline J gene. This chain connects TRBV30 to TRBJ2-7; no clear D gene. Looked up from germline, CDR1 is GTSNPN and CDR2 is SVGIG (reference sequence). This CDR3 contains 14 residues. With 0 bases removed from V and 3 bases from J, the gap between germline ends came to 12 bases. The CDR3 sequence: CAWSVGPPLYEQYF. The part of the CDR3 DNA that was read is TGTGCCTGGAGTGTAGGTCCCCCCCTCTACGAG.

The CDR3 bases that were read are TGTGCCAGTAGTTCGGGACAGGGGAGTGATACC. Translated, it gives CASSSGQGSDT. The full-length CDR3 reads as CASSSGQGSDTYTF. The V call is TRBV19, the J call TRBJ1-2; 10 bases line up with TRBD1. Sequencing ends 3 residues short of the CDR3 end; the germline J gene provides the rest. Germline loops: CDR1 LNHDA, CDR2 SQIVND (reference sequence). There are 14 residues in the CDR3.

On this clone: The CDR3 end falls 3 residues outside the read, so it is completed with the germline J gene. The V and J genes are TRBV5-1 and TRBJ2-1; TRBD1 or TRBD2 may be the D gene (5 bases each). Trimming stripped 4 bases from V and 4 bases from J, with 12 bases between. Germline V lookup: CDR1 SGHRS, CDR2 YFSETQ. The CDR3 has 14 residues. The CDR3 reads CASSVGDSYNEQFF. The CDR3 DNA, read in part, is TGCGCCAGCAGCGTGGGAGACAGTTACAATGAG. The whole variable domain, remainder taken from reference TRBV5-1 and TRBJ2-1, is KAGVTQTPRYLIKTRGQQVTLSCSPISGHRSVSWYQQTPGQGLQFLFEYFSETQRNKGNFPGRFSGRQFSNSRSEMNVSTLELGDSALYLCASSVGDSYNEQFFGPGTRLTVL.

Of note for this clone: The CDR3 end falls 3 residues outside the read, so it is completed with the germline J gene. J is TRBJ2-5 and V is TRBV7-9, with D perhaps TRBD1 (6 bases). The CDR3 consists of 13 residues. The ends were cut back, 5 bases at V and 2 bases at J, with 9 bases in the middle. The germline CDR1 and CDR2 sequences are SEHNR and FQNEAQ (reference sequence). The CDR3 sequence is CASSPGQQETQYF. Partial CDR3 DNA: TGTGCCAGCAGCCCAGGACAGCAAGAGACC.

Notes on this clone: The read ends 3 residues shy of where the CDR3 ends; the end is completed using the germline J gene. This chain links TRBV30 with TRBJ1-1, with D possibly TRBD1 on 6 matching bases. Per germline, CDR1 GTSNPN and CDR2 SVGIG (reference sequence). The CDR3 loop spans 13 amino acids. Trimming removed 4 bases at V and 6 bases at J, with 15 bases between. The covered CDR3 bases are TGTGCCTGGATAGGCAGGGGAAGAGCTGAA. Residues: CAWIGRGRAE. The full CDR3 protein reads CAWIGRGRAEAFF.

Turning to this clone: Coverage ceases 3 residues before the CDR3 finishes, and the germline J gene fills in the end. The V gene is TRBV2, the J gene TRBJ2-7; 10 nucleotides agree with TRBD2. Trimming removed 2 bases from V and 6 bases from J; junction bases left unmatched: 7. Germline lookup yields CDR1 SNHLY and CDR2 FYNNEI. The CDR3 runs to 15 residues. CDR3 bases read: TGTGCCAGCAGTGAAACGGGACTAGCGACTGGCGAG. Its translation is CASSETGLATGE. The CDR3 as a whole reads CASSETGLATGEQYF. The full variable domain, with the rest looked up from reference TRBV2 and TRBJ2-7, is EPEVTQTPSHQVTQMGQEVILRCVPISNHLYFYWYRQILGQKVEFLVSFYNNEISEKSEIFDDQFSVERPDGSNFTLKIRSTKLEDSAMYFCASSETGLATGEQYFGPGTRLTVT.

Concerning this clone: Read sequence stops 3 residues before the CDR3 end, and the germline J gene provides the missing end. The chain recombines TRBV6-2 or TRBV6-3 with TRBJ2-3; no definite D call. Germline V CDR1 and CDR2: MNHEY, SVGEGT. The CDR3 extends over 15 amino acids. CDR3 amino acids: CASSYLSHSNQPQYF. The sequenced part of the CDR3 DNA is TGTGCCAGCAGTTACCTCAGCCATAGCAATCAGCCG.

Worth noting for this clone: The DNA ends 3 residues before the CDR3 does, and the rest of the CDR3 is filled in from the germline J gene. The chain combines TRBV7-3 with TRBJ2-3; possibly TRBD1 for D (6 bases). Looked up from germline, CDR1 is SGHTA and CDR2 is FQGTGA. V was cut by 1 base and J by 5 bases, with 13 bases left in between. This CDR3 contains 15 residues. The sequenced part of the CDR3 DNA is TGTGCCAGCAGCTTAATTCCAGGGGCCGGAGATACG. Its protein product is CASSLIPGAGDT. The complete CDR3 reads CASSLIPGAGDTQYF.

A word on this clone: The sequenced fragment ends 3 residues before the CDR3 boundary, so the rest is inferred from the germline J gene. The chain links TRBV20-1 to TRBJ2-7; D may match TRBD1 or TRBD2 (5 bases each). Trimming removed 4 bases from V and 2 bases from J, with 9 bases in between. Looked up from germline, CDR1 is DFQATT and CDR2 is SNEGSKA (reference sequence). The CDR3 runs 12 residues. The CDR3 is CSANEGTYEQYF. CDR3 DNA, as far as it was read: TGCAGTGCTAACGAGGGGACCTACGAG.

Remarks on this clone: Read sequence stops 3 residues before the CDR3 end, and the germline J gene provides the missing end. The chain combines TRBV30 with TRBJ1-5; the D is unclear. The CDR3 is 16 amino acids. V was clipped by 3 bases and J by 0 bases, with 15 bases between them. The germline V gene encodes CDR1 GTSNPN and CDR2 SVGIG (reference sequence). The sequenced CDR3 bases are TGTGCCTGGAGCGCTTGGCGGGAAGATAGCAATCAGCCC. It specifies CAWSAWREDSNQP. The full CDR3 protein reads CAWSAWREDSNQPQHF. Variable domain in full (rest from reference TRBV30 and TRBJ1-5): SQTIHQWPATLVQPVGSPLSLECTVEGTSNPNLYWYRQAAGRGLQLLFYSVGIGQISSEVPQNLSASRPQDRQFILSSKKLLLSDSGFYLCAWSAWREDSNQPQHFGDGTRLSIL.

As regards this clone: Read coverage stops 3 residues before the CDR3 terminus; the germline J gene supplies the remainder. The chain combines TRBV30 with TRBJ1-5; D uncertain. Germline CDR1 reads GTSNPN; CDR2 reads SVGIG (reference sequence). Trimming removed 0 bases from V and 3 bases from J, with 9 bases in between. The CDR3 runs to 14 residues. The CDR3 here is CAWSVEGSNQPQHF. CDR3 DNA, as far as it was read: TGTGCCTGGAGTGTGGAAGGGTCCAATCAGCCC.

Comments on this clone: From the germline J gene comes the end of the CDR3, since the read stops 3 residues before it. The genes are TRBV20-1 and TRBJ1-1, with D unresolved. CDR1 and CDR2 (germline): DFQATT, SNEGSKA (reference sequence). The CDR3 spans 14 residues. V lost 1 base and J lost 0, with 9 bases in between. The CDR3 bases that were read are TGCAGTGCTAGAGTCCCGGGTTTGAACACTGAA. This codes for CSARVPGLNTE. The full-length CDR3 reads as CSARVPGLNTEAFF.

Turning to this clone: The CDR3 end lies 3 residues beyond the end of the read and is filled in from the germline J gene. The chain has TRBV19 and TRBJ1-2, with 7 nucleotides matching TRBD1. The CDR3 is 15 amino acids. Germline lookup yields CDR1 LNHDA and CDR2 SQIVND (reference sequence). The sequenced part of the CDR3 DNA is TGTGCCAGTAGTATAAACTCGGACAGGACCGGATCC. Its protein product is CASSINSDRTGS. The whole CDR3 protein is CASSINSDRTGSYTF. Supplemented by reference TRBV19 and TRBJ1-2, the full variable domain reads DGGITQSPKYLFRKEGQNVTLSCEQNLNHDAMYWYRQDPGQGLRLIYYSQIVNDFQKGDIAEGYSVSREKKESFPLTVTSAQKNPTAFYLCASSINSDRTGSYTFGSGTRLTVV.

As for this clone: The read terminates 3 residues before the CDR3 end, so the remaining end is supplied by the germline J gene. The chain links TRBV11-2 to TRBJ2-7; 7 positions agree with TRBD1. This CDR3 has 14 residues. From germline, CDR1 is SGHAT and CDR2 FQNNGV. V lost 1 base, J lost 3 bases, and 3 bases stayed unmatched. Here the CDR3 reads CASSLAGGIYEQYF. The sequenced CDR3 bases are TGTGCCAGCAGCTTAGCAGGGGGTATCTACGAG.

Details on this clone: The CDR3 end is not reached by the read, which stops 3 residues before it; the germline J gene fills it in. This chain uses TRBV29-1 with TRBJ2-3; D perhaps matches TRBD1 (6 bases). Deletions cut 3 bases from V and 3 bases from J, with 10 bases between. Germline V gives CDR1 SQVTM, CDR2 ANQGSEA. This CDR3 has 13 residues. CDR3: CSVEDQGTDTQYF. The covered CDR3 bases are TGCAGCGTTGAGGACCAGGGGACAGATACG.

CDR3 in amino acids: CASSPSGSGTDTQYF. The sequenced part of the CDR3 DNA is TGTGCCAGCAGCCCTAGCGGGAGTGGCACAGATACG. The V and J genes are TRBV7-2 and TRBJ2-3, with 10 bases aligning to TRBD2. The missing CDR3 end, 3 residues past where the read stops, is filled in from the germline J gene. Germline lookup yields CDR1 SGHTA and CDR2 FQGNSA. The V segment lost 5 bases and the J segment 1 base; nucleotides outside the gene matches: 3. This CDR3 comprises 15 residues.

A remark on this clone: The read stops 3 residues short of the end of the CDR3; the missing end is completed from the germline J gene. The chain joins TRBV5-1 to TRBJ1-1; 8 bases align to TRBD1. J lost 3 bases, V lost 5 bases, and 9 bases had no gene match. The CDR3 has 15 residues. From germline, CDR1 is SGHRS and CDR2 YFSETQ. The sequenced CDR3 bases are TGCGCCAGCAGGGACAGGGTCGGGGATTACACTGAA. Amino acids: CASRDRVGDYTE. The whole CDR3 reads CASRDRVGDYTEAFF. Full variable domain (remainder filled in from reference TRBV5-1 and TRBJ1-1): KAGVTQTPRYLIKTRGQQVTLSCSPISGHRSVSWYQQTPGQGLQFLFEYFSETQRNKGNFPGRFSGRQFSNSRSEMNVSTLELGDSALYLCASRDRVGDYTEAFFGQGTRLTVV.